The 9 T cell receptor beta chains below were found in one sample sequenced in a study of response to subunit inactivated influenza vaccine. TCRdb reanalysed the RT-PCR reads using MiXCR and keeps one entry per CDR3 protein. The sample consists of around 180,000 distinct CDR3 sequences, 7.5% to 10% of them appearing once. The sequencing here drew on non-naive T cells sorted from PBMCs, taken on the day of vaccination. The receptors here all came from a man aged 45-65 years who received an inactivated influenza vaccine.

Ten or more counts support this clonotype. This rearrangement joins TRBV5-1 to TRBJ2-1; 9 nucleotides align to TRBD2. V gave up 2 bases and J gave up 4 bases; unmatched junction bases: 4. Germline CDR1 and CDR2: SGHRS and YFSETQ. CDR3 length: 15 residues. CDR3 bases: TGCGCCAGCAGCTTAGCGGGGGGCTTGTACAATGAGCAGTTCTTC. This encodes CASSLAGGLYNEQFF.

The chain recombines TRBV20-1 with TRBJ2-7; D call uncertain. Germline assignment: CDR1 DFQATT and CDR2 SNEGSKA (reference sequence). The CDR3 spans 12 residues. The V end lost 0 bases, the J end lost 4 bases, and 7 bases lay between the germline ends. This CDR3 reads CSARDISYEQYF. As DNA, the CDR3 is TGCAGTGCTAGAGATATCTCGTACGAGCAGTACTTC.

This chain links TRBV6-6 with TRBJ1-1; no clear D gene. Germline V gene sequence: CDR1 MNHNY, CDR2 SVGAGI (reference sequence). Trimming left V 2 bases short and J 1 base short, with 5 bases between. CDR3 length equals 13 residues. This chain's CDR3 is CASSYDGNTEAFF. The CDR3 DNA reads as TGTGCCAGCAGTTACGACGGGAACACTGAAGCTTTCTTT.

This clonotype was seen at least ten times. The gene calls are TRBV6-6 and TRBJ1-6; D unresolved. V was shortened by 5 bases and J by 5 bases, with 7 bases between the two germline ends. The CDR3 consists of 13 residues. The germline V gene encodes CDR1 MNHNY and CDR2 SVGAGI (reference sequence). The CDR3 is CASSPRDNSPLHF. CDR3 nucleotide sequence: TGTGCCAGCAGTCCCCGTGATAATTCACCCCTCCACTTT.

The rearrangement joins TRBV10-2 to TRBJ2-1; unclear D gene. V was trimmed by 2 bases and J by 8 bases, leaving 16 bases between them. Germline CDR1 and CDR2: WSHSY and SAAADI. CDR3 size: 15 residues. CDR3 DNA: TGCGCCAGCAGTGAGGGTGGGCGAAAATCCGATGAGCAGTTCTTC. It translates to CASSEGGRKSDEQFF.

This chain joins TRBV7-6 and TRBJ2-7; 7 bases agree with TRBD2. The trim removed 3 bases at V and 0 bases at J, leaving 5 bases unmatched. CDR1 is SGHVS, CDR2 FNYEAQ, per germline. CDR3 length: 15 amino acids. The CDR3, as DNA: TGTGCCAGCAGCTTCGGGGAGGGGCTCTCCTACGAGCAGTACTTC. Encoded protein: CASSFGEGLSYEQYF.

The rearrangement links TRBV18 to TRBJ2-5, with 7 bases lining up with TRBD1. CDR3 length: 12 amino acids. With 3 bases clipped from V and 14 bases from J, the junction kept 9 bases outside the gene matches. Germline CDR1 is KGHSH and CDR2 is LQKENI. Written as DNA, the CDR3 is TGTGCCAGCTCACCCTCGGACAGGCGGAAATACTTC. As protein: CASSPSDRRKYF. The full variable domain, its missing parts supplied by reference TRBV18 and TRBJ2-5, is NAGVMQNPRHLVRRRGQEARLRCSPMKGHSHVYWYRQLPEEGLKFMVYLQKENIIDESGMPKERFSAEFPKEGPSILRIQQVVRGDSAAYFCASSPSDRRKYFGPGTRLLVL.

This clonotype appeared a few times. The V gene is TRBV6-2 or TRBV6-3, the J gene TRBJ1-1; 7 nucleotides match TRBD1. The CDR3 length is 14 residues. With V trimmed by 8 bases and J by 5 bases, 11 bases remained unmatched. The V gene's germline CDR1 is MNHEY and CDR2 SVGEGT. The CDR3 region is CASGRQGLGTEAFF. The DNA of the CDR3 is TGTGCCAGCGGAAGACAGGGATTGGGTACTGAAGCTTTCTTT.

The CDR3 protein is CAWIGYANNEQFF. The DNA for the CDR3 is TGTGCCTGGATTGGGTACGCAAACAATGAGCAGTTCTTC. The chain carries TRBV30 and TRBJ2-1; no clear D. CDR1 and CDR2 from the germline V gene are GTSNPN and SVGIG (reference sequence). The germline V and J ends were trimmed by 4 bases and 5 bases, with 12 bases remaining between them. The CDR3 contains 13 residues.